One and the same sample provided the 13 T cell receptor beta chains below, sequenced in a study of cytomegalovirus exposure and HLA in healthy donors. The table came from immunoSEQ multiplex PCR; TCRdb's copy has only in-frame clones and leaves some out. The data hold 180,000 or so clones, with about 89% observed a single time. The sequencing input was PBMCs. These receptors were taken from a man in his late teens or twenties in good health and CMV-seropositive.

In nucleotides, the CDR3 is TGTGCCAGCAGCTCCAGACTAGCGGGAGGGCCCGGGGAGCTGTTTTTT. Translation gives CASSSRLAGGPGELFF. This sequence joins TRBV11-2 and TRBJ2-2, with TRBD2 matching over 14 bases. This CDR3 spans 16 amino acids. The J segment lost 6 bases and the V segment lost 4 bases, leaving 4 bases of the junction unmatched. Germline V gene lookup returns CDR1 SGHAT and CDR2 FQNNGV.

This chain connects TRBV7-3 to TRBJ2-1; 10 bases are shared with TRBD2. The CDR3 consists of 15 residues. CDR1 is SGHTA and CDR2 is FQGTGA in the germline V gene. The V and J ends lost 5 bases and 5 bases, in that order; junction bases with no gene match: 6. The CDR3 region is CASSDRTSGNNEQFF. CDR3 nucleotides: TGTGCCAGCAGCGACCGGACTAGCGGAAACAATGAGCAGTTCTTC. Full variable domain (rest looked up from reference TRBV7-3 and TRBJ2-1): GAGVSQTPSNKVTEKGKYVELRCDPISGHTALYWYRQSLGQGPEFLIYFQGTGAADDSGLPNDRFFAVRPEGSVSTLKIQRTERGDSAVYLCASSDRTSGNNEQFFGPGTRLTVL.

This CDR3 is CASSDPRQGNTGELFF. For the CDR3, the DNA is TGTGCCAGCAGCGATCCCAGACAGGGTAACACCGGGGAGCTGTTTTTT. V is TRBV9 and J is TRBJ2-2; TRBD1 agrees at 7 bases. From germline, CDR1 is SGDLS and CDR2 YYNGEE. CDR3 length: 16 residues. Losses at the gene ends were 3 bases for V and 2 bases for J; bases not matched to a gene: 7.

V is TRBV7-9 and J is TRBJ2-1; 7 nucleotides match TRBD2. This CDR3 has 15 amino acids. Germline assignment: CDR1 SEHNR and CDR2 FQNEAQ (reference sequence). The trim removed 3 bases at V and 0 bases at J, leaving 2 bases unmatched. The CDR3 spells CASSFSGGSYNEQFF. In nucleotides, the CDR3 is TGTGCCAGCAGCTTCTCGGGAGGCTCCTACAATGAGCAGTTCTTC.

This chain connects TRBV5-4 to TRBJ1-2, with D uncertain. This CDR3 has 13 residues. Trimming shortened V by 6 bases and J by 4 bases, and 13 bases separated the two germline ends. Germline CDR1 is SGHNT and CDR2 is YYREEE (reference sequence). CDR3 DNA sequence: TGTGCCAGCATCCCTGACTCTTCCTATGGCTACACCTTC. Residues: CASIPDSSYGYTF.

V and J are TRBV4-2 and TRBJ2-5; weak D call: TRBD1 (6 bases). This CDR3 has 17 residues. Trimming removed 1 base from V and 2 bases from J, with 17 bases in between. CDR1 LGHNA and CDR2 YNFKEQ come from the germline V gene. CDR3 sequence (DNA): TGTGCCAGCAGCCAAGGTTCAGGGAGACAGGTTCAAGAGACCCAGTACTTC. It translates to CASSQGSGRQVQETQYF.

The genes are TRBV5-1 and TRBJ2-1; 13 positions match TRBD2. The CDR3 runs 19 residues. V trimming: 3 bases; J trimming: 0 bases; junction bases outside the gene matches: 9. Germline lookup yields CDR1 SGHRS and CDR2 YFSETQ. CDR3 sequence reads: CASSWPTSGRVSSYNEQFF. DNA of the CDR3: TGCGCCAGCAGCTGGCCAACTAGCGGGAGGGTGAGCTCCTACAATGAGCAGTTCTTC.

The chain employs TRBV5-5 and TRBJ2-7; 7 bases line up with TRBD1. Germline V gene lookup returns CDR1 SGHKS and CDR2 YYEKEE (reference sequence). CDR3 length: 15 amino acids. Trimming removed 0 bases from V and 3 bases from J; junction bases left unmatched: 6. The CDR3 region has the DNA TGTGCCAGCAGCTTGGCTGGCACAGGGGACTACGAGCAGTACTTC. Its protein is CASSLAGTGDYEQYF.

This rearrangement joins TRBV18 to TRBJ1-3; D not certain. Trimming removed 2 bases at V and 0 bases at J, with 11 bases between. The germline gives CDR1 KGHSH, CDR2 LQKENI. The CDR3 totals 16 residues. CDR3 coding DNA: TGTGCCAGCTCACCAACTGCCGGGAGCTCTGGAAACACCATATATTTT. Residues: CASSPTAGSSGNTIYF.

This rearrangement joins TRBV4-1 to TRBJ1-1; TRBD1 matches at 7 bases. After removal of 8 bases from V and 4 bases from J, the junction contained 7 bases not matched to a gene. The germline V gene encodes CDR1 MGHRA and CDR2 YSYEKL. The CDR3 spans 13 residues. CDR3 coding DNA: TGCGCCAGCCGTCCAGGGGGGCCCACTGAAGCTTTCTTT. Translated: CASRPGGPTEAFF.

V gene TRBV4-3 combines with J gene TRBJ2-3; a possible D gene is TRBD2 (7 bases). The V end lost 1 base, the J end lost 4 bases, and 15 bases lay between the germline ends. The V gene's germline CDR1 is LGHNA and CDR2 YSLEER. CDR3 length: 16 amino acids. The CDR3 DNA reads TGCGCCAGCAGCCAAGGGGGGGGCGGGGGCTCAGATACGCAGTATTTT. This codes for CASSQGGGGGSDTQYF.

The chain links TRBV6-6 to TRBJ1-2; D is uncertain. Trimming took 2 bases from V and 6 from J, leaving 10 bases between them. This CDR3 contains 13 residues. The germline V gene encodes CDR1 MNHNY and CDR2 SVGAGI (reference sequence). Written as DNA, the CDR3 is TGTGCCAGCAGTTACAGGGAGAGACATGGCTACACCTTC. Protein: CASSYRERHGYTF.

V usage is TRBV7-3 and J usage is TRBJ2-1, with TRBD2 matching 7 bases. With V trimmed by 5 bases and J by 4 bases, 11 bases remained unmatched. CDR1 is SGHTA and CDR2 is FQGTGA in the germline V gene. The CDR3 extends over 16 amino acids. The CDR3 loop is CASSLSGGSMYNEQFF. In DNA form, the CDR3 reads TGTGCCAGCAGCCTATCGGGCGGGAGTATGTACAATGAGCAGTTCTTC. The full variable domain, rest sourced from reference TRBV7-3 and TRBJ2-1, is GAGVSQTPSNKVTEKGKYVELRCDPISGHTALYWYRQSLGQGPEFLIYFQGTGAADDSGLPNDRFFAVRPEGSVSTLKIQRTERGDSAVYLCASSLSGGSMYNEQFFGPGTRLTVL.